The 8 T cell receptor beta chains below all came from one sample that was sequenced in a study of cytomegalovirus exposure and HLA in healthy donors. The PCR contained 60 Vbeta and 13 Jbeta primers. Here immunoSEQ multiplex PCR was the method, and the copy in TCRdb shows in-frame clones only, minus some. The table includes about 170,000 clones, around 80% detected once. The sequencing input was PBMCs. The source of these receptors is a girl aged 10-17 years in good health and CMV-seropositive.

V usage is TRBV27 and J usage is TRBJ1-5, with TRBD1 as a possible D gene (5 bases). Trimming removed 2 bases at V and 4 bases at J, with 9 bases between. CDR3 size: 14 residues. The germline CDR1 and CDR2 sequences are MNHEY and SMNVEV (reference sequence). The CDR3 DNA reads TGTGCCAGCAGTTTAATTGACAGTAATCAGCCCCAGCATTTT. Its translation is CASSLIDSNQPQHF.

The V gene is TRBV30, the J gene TRBJ1-6; D unresolved. CDR3 length: 13 residues. Germline-derived CDR1 and CDR2 are GTSNPN and SVGIG (reference sequence). V was clipped by 1 base and J by 10 bases, with 11 bases between them. CDR3 bases: TGTGCCTGGAGTGGAGGGTCGGGATCACCCCTCCACTTT. It specifies CAWSGGSGSPLHF. Full variable domain (remainder filled in from reference TRBV30 and TRBJ1-6): SQTIHQWPATLVQPVGSPLSLECTVEGTSNPNLYWYRQAAGRGLQLLFYSVGIGQISSEVPQNLSASRPQDRQFILSSKKLLLSDSGFYLCAWSGGSGSPLHFGNGTRLTVT.

V gene TRBV14 combines with J gene TRBJ1-2; the D is unclear. Trimming cost V 0 bases and J 5 bases, with 10 bases left between them. The CDR3 length is 14 residues. CDR1 and CDR2 (germline): SGHDN, FVKESK. The CDR3 DNA is TGTGCCAGCAGCCAAGATCGCGGGGTGTATGGCTACACCTTC. As protein: CASSQDRGVYGYTF.

This chain links TRBV7-9 with TRBJ1-1, with 7 bases matching TRBD1. The V gene end was trimmed by 5 bases and the J gene end by 6 bases; junction bases not matched to a gene: 6. Germline lookup yields CDR1 SEHNR and CDR2 FQNEAQ (reference sequence). The CDR3 runs 13 residues. The CDR3, as DNA: TGTGCCAGCAGCGGTCACAGGGGACCTGAAGCTTTCTTT. It codes for CASSGHRGPEAFF.

V and J are TRBV30 and TRBJ2-3; TRBD1 might be the D (6 bases). V lost 5 bases and J 6 bases, leaving 15 bases between the germline ends. Germline V gene lookup returns CDR1 GTSNPN and CDR2 SVGIG (reference sequence). The CDR3 has 13 residues. CDR3 bases: TGTGCCTGGGACAGGTACCTGGGGGATACGCAGTATTTT. Its translation: CAWDRYLGDTQYF.

V and J are TRBV27 and TRBJ2-7; a possible D gene is TRBD1 (6 bases). Germline V gives CDR1 MNHEY, CDR2 SMNVEV (reference sequence). V lost 5 bases to trimming and J lost 3 bases, with 17 bases between them. CDR3 length: 15 amino acids. CDR3 region: CASSTRVWGLYEQYF. For the CDR3, the DNA is TGTGCCAGCAGTACCCGGGTTTGGGGGCTCTACGAGCAGTACTTC.

This clone has just one count. V usage is TRBV25-1 and J usage is TRBJ1-2; perhaps TRBD1 as D (5 bases). The CDR3 totals 14 residues. Per germline, CDR1 MGHDK and CDR2 SYGVNS. V gave up 1 base and J gave up 8 bases, with 14 bases separating them. CDR3 bases: TGTGCCAGCAGTGAATTGGGGCAGGGTATGGGCTACACCTTC. This sequence encodes CASSELGQGMGYTF.

The chain combines TRBV5-8 with TRBJ2-7; D gene unclear. CDR1 is SGHTS and CDR2 is YDEGEE in the germline V gene. Trimming took off 1 base at V and 1 base at J, with 9 bases between the two ends. CDR3 length: 14 residues. CDR3 sequence (DNA): TGTGCCAGCAGCTTGCTCCGTCTATCCTACGAGCAGTACTTC. This translates into CASSLLRLSYEQYF.